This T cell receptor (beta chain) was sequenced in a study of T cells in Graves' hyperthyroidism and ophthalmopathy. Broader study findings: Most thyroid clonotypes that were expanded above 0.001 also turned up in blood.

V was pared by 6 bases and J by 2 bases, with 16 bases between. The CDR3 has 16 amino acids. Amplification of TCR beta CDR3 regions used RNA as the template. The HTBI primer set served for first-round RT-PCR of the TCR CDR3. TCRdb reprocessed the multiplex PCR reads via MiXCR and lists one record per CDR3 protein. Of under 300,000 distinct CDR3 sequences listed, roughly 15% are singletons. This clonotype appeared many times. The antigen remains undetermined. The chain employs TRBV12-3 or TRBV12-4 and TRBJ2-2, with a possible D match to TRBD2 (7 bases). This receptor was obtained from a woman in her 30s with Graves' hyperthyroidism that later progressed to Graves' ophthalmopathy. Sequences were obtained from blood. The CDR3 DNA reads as TGTGCCAGCAGGAGAGGGGGAGGGCTTAACACCGGGGAGCTGTTTTTT. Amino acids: CASRRGGGLNTGELFF.